These 32 T cell receptor beta chains originate from one sample sequenced in a study of HIV-infected patients and healthy controls (dated by TCRdb to 2014 to 2015). To prepare the library, 5' RACE was applied. These reads were obtained on an Illumina MiSeq. Using SuperScript III with primers targeting the alpha and beta constant regions, around 480 ng of RNA was reverse transcribed. Alpha and beta chain libraries were generated separately via chain-specific third strand synthesis with multiplexing indices. The public reads were reprocessed in TCRdb via fastp at Q25 and MiXCR, keeping in-frame beta chains. Rows are unified per CDR3 protein, each entry keeping the most common DNA and genes. This sample gives about 5,700 distinct CDR3 sequences in total; roughly 9.7% of them show up just once. The top ten hold around 30% of the sample. Follow-up blood from HIV-infected patients was collected roughly three months, about 14 weeks, after antiretroviral therapy began. Whole blood was used without cell fractionation, so the repertoire reflected all unsorted peripheral T cells.

Sequenced here: blood, sampled during antiretroviral therapy. The receptors come from an adult with HIV infection.

This clonotype is classed as medium-sized. V usage is TRBV29-1 and J usage is TRBJ2-3, with TRBD2 matching 8 bases. The CDR3 has 16 residues. Losses at the gene ends were 1 base for V and 2 bases for J; bases not matched to a gene: 8. Germline CDR1 SQVTM, CDR2 ANQGSEA. The DNA of the CDR3 is TGCAGCGTTGAAGGTGGCCTAGCGGGCCACACAGATACGCAGTATTTT. It encodes CSVEGGLAGHTDTQYF.

This clonotype showed up many times. V is TRBV11-1 and J is TRBJ2-7; no clear D gene. With 1 base removed from V and 0 bases from J, the gap between germline ends came to 7 bases. This CDR3 has 14 amino acids. Germline CDR1 is SGHAT and CDR2 is FQDESV (reference sequence). CDR3 in amino acids: CASSLDQLSYEQYF. The CDR3 region has the DNA TGTGCCAGCAGCTTAGATCAACTCTCCTACGAGCAGTACTTC.

This clonotype is medium-sized (0.01 to 0.1%) in the sample. The chain combines TRBV10-3 with TRBJ2-3; D is possibly TRBD2 (5 bases). Trimming removed 7 bases at V and 4 bases at J, with 15 bases between. The CDR3 is 14 residues long. The germline V gene encodes CDR1 ENHRY and CDR2 SYGVKD. The CDR3, as DNA: TGTGCCATCATGAGTTCGGGGAGTTCAGATACGCAGTATTTT. Amino acid sequence: CAIMSSGSSDTQYF.

Within the sample, this clonotype is medium-sized. V gene TRBV28 combines with J gene TRBJ2-7; D gene ambiguous. The V gene lost 6 bases and the J gene lost 0 bases, with 12 bases spanning the gap. In germline, CDR1 is MDHEN, CDR2 SYDVKM. The CDR3 spans 14 residues. This CDR3 is CASRSIYNSYEQYF. The DNA for the CDR3 is TGTGCCAGCAGATCAATCTACAACTCCTACGAGCAGTACTTC.

Sample share makes this clonotype medium-sized. The chain carries TRBV27 and TRBJ2-5; D uncertain. This CDR3 has 12 amino acids. The V and J ends lost 8 bases and 4 bases respectively, with 11 bases between them. Looked up from germline, CDR1 is MNHEY and CDR2 is SMNVEV (reference sequence). The CDR3 bases are TGTGCCAGCTGGGCGTCCCGAGAGACCCAGTACTTC. Amino acids: CASWASRETQYF.

The CDR3 sequence: CASQGTNEQFF. The CDR3, as DNA: TGTGCCAGTCAGGGAACAAATGAGCAGTTCTTC. This sequence joins TRBV28 and TRBJ2-1; a weak D match, TRBD1 (5 bases). Germline CDR1 is MDHEN and CDR2 is SYDVKM. V shed 9 bases and J shed 7 bases, with 10 bases lying between them. The CDR3 runs to 11 residues.

The chain couples TRBV2 to TRBJ2-1; perhaps TRBD2 as D (6 bases). Germline-derived CDR1 and CDR2 are SNHLY and FYNNEI. With 1 base removed from V and 6 bases from J, the gap between germline ends came to 16 bases. The CDR3 spans 16 residues. In nucleotides, the CDR3 is TGTGCCAGCAGTGAAGAGGTGTTGCGGGATAGCAATGAGCAGTTCTTC. Amino acids: CASSEEVLRDSNEQFF.

This clonotype came up many times. The chain has TRBV6-1 and TRBJ1-4; D perhaps matches TRBD1 (6 bases). This CDR3 spans 14 amino acids. Trimming took 7 bases from V and 8 from J, leaving 17 bases between them. CDR1 is MNHNS, CDR2 SASEGT, per germline. CDR3 sequence: CASTPGHQKEKLFF. The CDR3 DNA is TGTGCCAGCACCCCGGGACATCAGAAGGAAAAACTGTTTTTT.

By proportion, this clonotype is medium-sized (0.01 to 0.1%). The J gene is TRBJ1-1, the V gene TRBV14, with D hard to call. The CDR3 sequence is 13 residues long. V lost 0 bases and J 0 bases, leaving 2 bases between the germline ends. Germline CDR1 SGHDN, CDR2 FVKESK. CDR3 in DNA: TGTGCCAGCAGCCAAGAGATGAACACTGAAGCTTTCTTT. Protein sequence: CASSQEMNTEAFF.

This clonotype has a count of ten or more. V is TRBV7-9 and J is TRBJ1-4, with 7 nucleotides matching TRBD1. The CDR3 length is 16 residues. CDR1 SEHNR and CDR2 FQNEAQ come from the germline V gene (reference sequence). J gave up 0 bases and V 5 bases, and 6 bases lay outside the gene matches. CDR3 sequence (DNA): TGTGCCAGCAGCACTACCGACAGGGCAACTAATGAAAAACTGTTTTTT. Protein: CASSTTDRATNEKLFF.

Sample share makes this clonotype medium-sized (0.01 to 0.1%). CDR3: CASSLSDRAQPQHF. CDR3 bases: TGTGCCAGCAGCCTATCGGACAGGGCCCAGCCCCAGCATTTT. The genes are TRBV7-8 and TRBJ1-5, with TRBD1 matching 8 bases. Unmatched junction bases numbered 7, after V lost 5 bases and J lost 7 bases. The CDR3 spans 14 residues. Germline V gives CDR1 SGHVS, CDR2 FQNEAQ.

By share, this clonotype ranks as medium-sized. This rearrangement joins TRBV7-2 to TRBJ2-1; weak D call: TRBD2 (6 bases). The CDR3 has 14 residues. CDR1 is SGHTA, CDR2 FQGNSA, per germline. Trimming pared 4 bases from V and 14 bases from J, leaving 21 bases between. CDR3 amino acids: CASSSTGTLAVKFF. Written as DNA, the CDR3 is TGTGCCAGCAGCTCCACCGGGACCTTAGCGGTGAAGTTCTTC.

The chain is built from TRBV27 and TRBJ2-3, with TRBD2 as a possible D gene (5 bases). Deletions cut 7 bases from V and 2 bases from J, with 13 bases between. This CDR3 region has 14 residues. The V gene's germline CDR1 is MNHEY and CDR2 SMNVEV (reference sequence). CDR3 coding DNA: TGTGCCAGCACCTCGATCGGGGTCACAGATACGCAGTATTTT. Encoded protein: CASTSIGVTDTQYF.

This clonotype is deemed medium-sized. The rearrangement joins TRBV11-2 to TRBJ2-1; 9 bases align to TRBD1. The CDR3 has 11 residues. Germline CDR1 and CDR2: SGHAT and FQNNGV. J was trimmed by 16 bases and V by 4 bases; bases with no gene match: 5. Written as DNA, the CDR3 is TGTGCCAGCAGCTACGGGACAGGGCTATTCTTC. This codes for CASSYGTGLFF.

The J gene is TRBJ2-7, the V gene TRBV6-1; no firm D call. The CDR3 extends over 11 amino acids. The V end was cut by 6 bases, the J end by 9 bases, with 12 bases between. Germline values: CDR1 MNHNS, CDR2 SASEGT. The CDR3 reads CASRTQVGQYF. CDR3 bases: TGTGCCAGCAGAACCCAGGTCGGGCAGTACTTC.

Sample share makes this clonotype medium-sized. V and J are TRBV5-8 and TRBJ2-5; D uncertain. The CDR3 loop spans 13 amino acids. V lost 1 base and J lost 7, with 11 bases in between. Germline CDR1 and CDR2: SGHTS and YDEGEE. The CDR3 region has the DNA TGTGCCAGCAGCTTGATTGACGTCAGGACCCAGTACTTC. The encoded protein is CASSLIDVRTQYF.

The rearrangement uses TRBV19 and TRBJ1-1, with D hard to call. This CDR3 is 13 amino acids long. Germline CDR1 is LNHDA and CDR2 is SQIVND (reference sequence). Trimming removed 7 bases from V and 3 bases from J, with 12 bases in between. The CDR3 loop reads CASKWVWDTEAFF. As DNA, the CDR3 is TGTGCCAGTAAGTGGGTTTGGGACACTGAAGCTTTCTTT.

CDR3 coding DNA: TGTGCCAGCAGCCAAGATGAGGCGGACAGGAACTATGGCTACACCTTC. Its translation is CASSQDEADRNYGYTF. This sequence joins TRBV4-2 and TRBJ1-2; 7 nucleotides agree with TRBD1. Germline V gene lookup returns CDR1 LGHNA and CDR2 YNFKEQ. The CDR3 is made up of 16 amino acids. The V and J ends lost 0 bases and 2 bases, in that order; junction bases with no gene match: 6.

There are a few counts of this clonotype. The chain is built from TRBV5-4 and TRBJ2-5; TRBD2 agrees at 12 bases. CDR1 and CDR2 (germline): SGHNT, YYREEE (reference sequence). V shed 1 base and J 3 bases; nucleotides not matched to a gene: 1. The CDR3 covers 15 residues. The CDR3 is CASSLWTSGEETQYF. CDR3 bases: TGTGCCAGCAGCTTGTGGACTAGCGGGGAAGAGACCCAGTACTTC. Looking up the rest from reference TRBV5-4 and TRBJ2-5 gives the full variable domain: ETGVTQSPTHLIKTRGQQVTLRCSSQSGHNTVSWYQQALGQGPQFIFQYYREEENGRGNFPPRFSGLQFPNYSSELNVNALELDDSALYLCASSLWTSGEETQYFGPGTRLLVL.

Within the sample, this clonotype is medium-sized (0.01 to 0.1%). DNA for the CDR3: TGTGCCAGCAGCTTCGAGGGACAGGGGGTGTTCCTGGGGGCCTCAGATACGCAGTATTTT. This sequence encodes CASSFEGQGVFLGASDTQYF. This sequence joins TRBV5-6 and TRBJ2-3, with 11 bases lining up with TRBD1. The trim removed 2 bases at V and 4 bases at J, leaving 18 bases unmatched. CDR1 and CDR2 from the germline V gene are SGHDT and YYEEEE. The CDR3 consists of 20 residues. Based on the CDR3 plus reference TRBV5-6 and TRBJ2-3, the full variable domain is DAGVTQSPTHLIKTRGQQVTLRCSPKSGHDTVSWYQQALGQGPQFIFQYYEEEERQRGNFPDRFSGHQFPNYSSELNVNALLLGDSALYLCASSFEGQGVFLGASDTQYFGPGTRLTVL.

This clonotype was counted ten times or more. The chain combines TRBV7-6 with TRBJ2-2, with 9 bases identical to TRBD1. The CDR3 consists of 17 residues. The J segment lost 7 bases and the V segment lost 2 bases, leaving 11 bases of the junction unmatched. Germline V lookup: CDR1 SGHVS, CDR2 FNYEAQ. CDR3: CASSLRPGQGRIGELFF. CDR3 in DNA: TGTGCCAGCAGCTTAAGGCCGGGACAGGGAAGGATCGGGGAGCTGTTTTTT.

This clonotype occurred a few times. The V and J genes are TRBV2 and TRBJ2-1, with D possibly being TRBD1 or TRBD2 (5 bases each). The V gene lost 8 bases and the J gene lost 9 bases, with 17 bases spanning the gap. Germline V CDR1 and CDR2: SNHLY, FYNNEI. The CDR3 has 13 amino acids. This CDR3 reads CASGRYLGVEQFF. The CDR3 DNA follows: TGTGCCAGCGGACGCTACTTGGGGGTTGAGCAGTTCTTC.

The chain uses TRBV5-1 and TRBJ2-7; 15 nucleotides match TRBD2. CDR1 is SGHRS and CDR2 is YFSETQ in the germline V gene. The CDR3 has 14 residues. The V gene end was trimmed by 4 bases and the J gene end by 6 bases; junction bases not matched to a gene: 2. The CDR3 loop is CASSLGLAGGEQYF. The CDR3 DNA reads TGCGCCAGCAGCCTGGGACTAGCGGGAGGCGAGCAGTACTTC.

V usage is TRBV5-1 and J usage is TRBJ2-7; D is unclear. Germline V gene lookup returns CDR1 SGHRS and CDR2 YFSETQ. Between the trimmed V and J ends, which lost 4 bases and 1 base, there was a span of 6 bases. The CDR3 is 12 residues long. The CDR3, as DNA: TGCGCCAGCAGCACCGATTCCTACGAGCAGTACTTC. Encoded protein: CASSTDSYEQYF.

This clonotype was picked up many times. The rearrangement links TRBV6-5 to TRBJ2-3, with TRBD2 identical over 8 bases. V lost 2 bases and J lost 2; bases outside the gene matches: 3. Germline V gene sequence: CDR1 MNHEY, CDR2 SVGAGI. This CDR3 region has 15 residues. In DNA form, the CDR3 reads TGTGCCAGCAGTTACCTTAGCGGGAACACAGATACGCAGTATTTT. Protein: CASSYLSGNTDTQYF.

This sequence joins TRBV29-1 and TRBJ2-2; a weak D match, TRBD2 (5 bases). The V gene lost 4 bases and the J gene lost 4 bases, with 7 bases spanning the gap. Looked up from germline, CDR1 is SQVTM and CDR2 is ANQGSEA. The CDR3 covers 12 residues. CDR3: CSVGEPTGELFF. The CDR3 DNA follows: TGCAGCGTTGGGGAGCCCACCGGGGAGCTGTTTTTT.

There are many counts of this clonotype. The chain couples TRBV20-1 to TRBJ2-3; 9 positions agree with TRBD1. J lost 1 base, V lost 2 bases, and 4 bases had no gene match. The CDR3 is made up of 15 amino acids. Germline V gene lookup returns CDR1 DFQATT and CDR2 SNEGSKA (reference sequence). The CDR3: CSARRQGGRTDTQYF. CDR3 nucleotides: TGCAGTGCTAGACGACAGGGGGGACGCACAGATACGCAGTATTTT.

This clonotype was recorded many times. The chain employs TRBV28 and TRBJ1-3; D is perhaps TRBD1 (5 bases). The germline V gene has CDR1 MDHEN and CDR2 SYDVKM. This CDR3 has 15 residues. V lost 7 bases and J 3 bases, leaving 16 bases between the germline ends. CDR3 sequence reads: CASTLYRGGGNTIYF. CDR3 DNA sequence: TGTGCCAGCACCCTTTATCGGGGGGGTGGAAACACCATATATTTT. Complete variable domain (other parts from reference TRBV28 and TRBJ1-3): DVKVTQSSRYLVKRTGEKVFLECVQDMDHENMFWYRQDPGLGLRLIYFSYDVKMKEKGDIPEGYSVSREKKERFSLILESASTNQTSMYLCASTLYRGGGNTIYFGEGSWLTVV.

With regard to this clonotype: Its ends do not fully match the called genes, so a read error is possible. The J gene is TRBJ2-3, the V gene TRBV5-1; D is unresolved. This CDR3 spans 14 amino acids. Germline lookup yields CDR1 SGHRS and CDR2 YFSETQ. CDR3 amino acids: CASSQDFFTHTQYF. CDR3 in DNA: TGCGCCAGCAGCCAAGACTTCTTCACACATACGCAGTATTTT. The full variable domain, completed using reference TRBV5-1 and TRBJ2-3, is KAGVTQTPRYLIKTRGQQVTLSCSPISGHRSVSWYQQTPGQGLQFLFEYFSETQRNKGNFPGRFSGRQFSNSRSEMNVSTLELGDSALYLCASSQDFFTHTQYFGPGTRLTVL.

By sample fraction, this clonotype is medium-sized. The rearrangement joins TRBV7-8 to TRBJ2-4, with 12 nucleotides matching TRBD2. Germline V CDR1 and CDR2: SGHVS, FQNEAQ. After removal of 0 bases from V and 4 bases from J, the junction contained 10 bases not matched to a gene. The CDR3 extends over 19 amino acids. DNA for the CDR3: TGTGCCAGCAGCTTAGCGAGGCTAGCGGGAGGGCCTAGTAAAAACATTCAGTACTTC. Translated: CASSLARLAGGPSKNIQYF.

This clonotype is large within its sample. The V and J genes are TRBV11-2 and TRBJ2-1; 7 bases fit TRBD2. V lost 8 bases to trimming and J lost 4 bases; unmatched junction nucleotides: 20. CDR3 size: 18 residues. In germline, CDR1 is SGHAT, CDR2 FQNNGV. The CDR3: CASAHASGGVRFYNEQFF. For the CDR3, the DNA is TGTGCCAGCGCACACGCTAGCGGAGGGGTCCGGTTTTACAATGAGCAGTTCTTC.

Ten or more counts support this clonotype. V usage is TRBV10-3 and J usage is TRBJ1-1; D might be TRBD1 (5 bases). V lost 4 bases to trimming and J lost 2 bases, with 11 bases between them. The CDR3 totals 14 residues. CDR1 ENHRY and CDR2 SYGVKD come from the germline V gene. CDR3 DNA sequence: TGTGCCATCAGTGGGCACAGGAGTAACACTGAAGCTTTCTTT. This encodes CAISGHRSNTEAFF.